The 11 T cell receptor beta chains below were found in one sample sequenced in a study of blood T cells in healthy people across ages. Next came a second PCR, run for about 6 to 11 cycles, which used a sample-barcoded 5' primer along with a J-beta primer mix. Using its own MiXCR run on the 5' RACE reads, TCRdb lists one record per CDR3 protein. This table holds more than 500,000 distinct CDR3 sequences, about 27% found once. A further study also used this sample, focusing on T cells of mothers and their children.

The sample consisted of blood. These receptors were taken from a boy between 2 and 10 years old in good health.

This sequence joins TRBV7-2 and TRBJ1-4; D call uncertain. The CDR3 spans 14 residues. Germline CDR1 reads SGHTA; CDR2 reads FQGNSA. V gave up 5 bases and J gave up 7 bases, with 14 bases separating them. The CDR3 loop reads CASSRDFIGEKLFF. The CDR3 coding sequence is TGTGCCAGCAGCCGAGACTTTATAGGTGAAAAACTGTTTTTT.

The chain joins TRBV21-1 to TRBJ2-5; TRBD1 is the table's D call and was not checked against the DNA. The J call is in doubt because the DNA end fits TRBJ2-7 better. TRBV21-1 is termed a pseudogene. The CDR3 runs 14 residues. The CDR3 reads CASSARDDSYEQYF. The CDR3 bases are TGTGCCAGCAGCGCCCGGGACGACTCCTACGAGCAGTACTTC.

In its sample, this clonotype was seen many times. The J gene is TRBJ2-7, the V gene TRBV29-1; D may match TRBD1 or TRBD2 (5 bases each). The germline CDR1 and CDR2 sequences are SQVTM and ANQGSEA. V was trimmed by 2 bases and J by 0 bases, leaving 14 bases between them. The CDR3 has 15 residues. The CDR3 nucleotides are TGCAGCGTTGAATTGGGGACGTTGAGCTCCTACGAGCAGTACTTC. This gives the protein CSVELGTLSSYEQYF.

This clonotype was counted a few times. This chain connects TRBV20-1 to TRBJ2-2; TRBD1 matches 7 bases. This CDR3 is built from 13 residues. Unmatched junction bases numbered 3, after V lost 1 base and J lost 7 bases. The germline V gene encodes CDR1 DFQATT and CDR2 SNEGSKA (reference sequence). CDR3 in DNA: TGCAGTGCTAGAGCAGGGACAGTCGGGGAGCTGTTTTTT. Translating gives CSARAGTVGELFF.

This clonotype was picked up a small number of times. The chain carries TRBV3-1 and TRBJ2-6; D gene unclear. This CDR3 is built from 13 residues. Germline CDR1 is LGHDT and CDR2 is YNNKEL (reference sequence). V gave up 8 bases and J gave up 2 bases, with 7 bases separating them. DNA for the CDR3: TGTGCCAGCGGCCTCCCTGGGGCCAACGTCCTGACTTTC. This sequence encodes CASGLPGANVLTF.

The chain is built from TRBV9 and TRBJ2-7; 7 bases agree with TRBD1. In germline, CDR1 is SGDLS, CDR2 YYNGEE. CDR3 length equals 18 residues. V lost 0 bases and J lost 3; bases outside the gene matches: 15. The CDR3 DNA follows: TGTGCCAGCAGCGTAGATGAGACAGGGCAAAACTTGGTCTACGAGCAGTACTTC. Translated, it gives CASSVDETGQNLVYEQYF.

CDR3 loop: CAISESGGAVIYNEQFF. In DNA, the CDR3 is TGTGCCATCAGTGAGTCCGGGGGAGCGGTAATCTACAATGAGCAGTTCTTC. The chain uses TRBV10-3 and TRBJ2-1; a possible D gene is TRBD2 (6 bases). Deletions cut 0 bases from V and 3 bases from J, with 15 bases between. This CDR3 spans 17 amino acids. Germline V lookup: CDR1 ENHRY, CDR2 SYGVKD.

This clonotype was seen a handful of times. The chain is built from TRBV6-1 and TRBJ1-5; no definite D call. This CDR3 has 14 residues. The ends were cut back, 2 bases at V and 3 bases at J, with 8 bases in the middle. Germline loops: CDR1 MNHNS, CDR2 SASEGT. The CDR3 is CASSESSHNQPQHF. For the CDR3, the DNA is TGTGCCAGCAGTGAATCTTCGCACAATCAGCCCCAGCATTTT.

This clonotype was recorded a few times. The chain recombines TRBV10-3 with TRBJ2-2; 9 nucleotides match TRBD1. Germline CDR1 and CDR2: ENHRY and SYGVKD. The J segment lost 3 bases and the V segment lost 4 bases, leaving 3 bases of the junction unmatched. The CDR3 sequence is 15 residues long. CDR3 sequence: CAISGWTGDTGELFF. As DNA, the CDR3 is TGTGCCATCAGTGGATGGACAGGGGACACCGGGGAGCTGTTTTTT.

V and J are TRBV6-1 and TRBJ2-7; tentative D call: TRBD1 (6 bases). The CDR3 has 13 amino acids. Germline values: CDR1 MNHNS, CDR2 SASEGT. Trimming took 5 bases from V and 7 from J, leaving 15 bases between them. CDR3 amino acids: CASSPQPQGEQYF. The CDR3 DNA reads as TGTGCCAGCAGTCCCCAACCGCAGGGGGAGCAGTACTTC.

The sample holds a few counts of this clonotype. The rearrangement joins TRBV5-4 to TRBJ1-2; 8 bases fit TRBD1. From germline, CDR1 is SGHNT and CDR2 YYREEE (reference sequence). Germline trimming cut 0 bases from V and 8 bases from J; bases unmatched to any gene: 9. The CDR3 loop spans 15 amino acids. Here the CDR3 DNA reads TGTGCCAGCAGCTTGGTAGGACAGGGTGAAGGAGGCTACACCTTC. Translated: CASSLVGQGEGGYTF.